These 12 T cell receptor beta chains came from one sample sequenced in a study of human T cells and chemical hapten exposure (dated by TCRdb to the early 2020s). Preparation of the library involved RACE. These reads were obtained on a NextSeq 500. TCRdb took the public reads, trimmed them with fastp at Q25, ran MiXCR for clone calling and kept in-frame beta chains. Every CDR3 protein is listed once, alongside the most common genes and DNA of its rows. This sample comprises about 120,000 distinct CDR3 sequences, around an eighth of them detected only once. The ten largest clonotypes hold about 3% of the sample. This specimen's time point label, per the study, means: pre-sensitization, week 0. The treatment or condition tag for this specimen amounts to: therapeutic diphenylcyclopropenone sensitization with weekly scalp DPC. This specimen was whole blood, taken in connection with sensitization to the hapten diphenylcyclopropenone (DPC). These TCRs come from a woman aged 18-35 years with alopecia areata. Some clones in this sample may be carry-over from other donors' samples.

This clonotype was detected a few times. This rearrangement joins TRBV2 to TRBJ2-7; weak D call: TRBD2 (5 bases). V was pared by 0 bases and J by 0 bases, with 12 bases between. The germline gives CDR1 SNHLY, CDR2 FYNNEI. This CDR3 comprises 16 residues. CDR3: CASSEALSGSSYEQYF. CDR3 DNA sequence: TGTGCCAGCAGTGAAGCGCTAAGCGGCAGCTCCTACGAGCAGTACTTC.

This chain links TRBV12-3 or TRBV12-4 with TRBJ1-5, with TRBD1 identical over 7 bases. This CDR3 has 16 amino acids. Trimming took 4 bases from V and 0 from J; bases not matched to a gene: 6. The CDR3 loop is CASSSNKGASNQPQHF. CDR3 bases: TGTGCCAGCAGTTCCAACAAGGGGGCTAGCAATCAGCCCCAGCATTTT.

The chain uses TRBV6-5 and TRBJ2-2; D unresolved. Per the germline V gene, CDR1 is MNHEY and CDR2 is SVGAGI. CDR3 length: 15 amino acids. V was clipped by 2 bases and J by 3 bases, with 10 bases between them. CDR3 sequence: CASSYLGMDTGELFF. CDR3 in DNA: TGTGCCAGCAGTTACCTGGGCATGGACACCGGGGAGCTGTTTTTT.

This clonotype was found a few times. This chain uses TRBV12-3 or TRBV12-4 with TRBJ2-3; the D gene is possibly TRBD2 (6 bases). The length of the CDR3 is 15 residues. V was pared by 3 bases and J by 6 bases, with 16 bases between. The CDR3 loop reads CASSFRDGGLDTQYF. The CDR3 coding sequence is TGTGCCAGCAGTTTCCGGGACGGAGGGTTGGATACGCAGTATTTT.

This clonotype was observed at least ten times. This rearrangement joins TRBV7-2 to TRBJ1-1, with TRBD1 matching 8 bases. Germline CDR1 is SGHTA and CDR2 is FQGNSA. There are 15 residues in the CDR3. The J segment lost 3 bases and the V segment lost 3 bases, leaving 6 bases of the junction unmatched. The CDR3 sequence is CASSLAGGRYTEAFF. As DNA, the CDR3 is TGTGCCAGCAGCTTGGCAGGGGGCAGGTACACTGAAGCTTTCTTT.

With regard to this clonotype: The junction departs from the called germline gene at one end, perhaps through a read error. V and J are TRBV5-1 and TRBJ2-3; D assignment may be TRBD1 or TRBD2 (5 bases each). The germline gives CDR1 SGHRS, CDR2 YFSETQ. The CDR3 has 16 amino acids. DNA for the CDR3: TGCGCCAGCAGCTTGCCACTGGGGACGGGCACAGATATGCAGTATTTT. Residues: CASSLPLGTGTDMQYF.

This clonotype occurred many times. CDR3 sequence: CASAKPSSYEQYF. The CDR3 nucleotides read TGTGCCAGCGCTAAACCCTCTTCCTACGAGCAGTACTTC. The chain carries TRBV3-1 and TRBJ2-7; no reliable D call. V was cut by 8 bases and J by 1 base, with 12 bases left in between. CDR3 size: 13 residues. The V gene's germline CDR1 is LGHDT and CDR2 YNNKEL (reference sequence).

This clonotype was recorded a few times. This chain uses TRBV18 with TRBJ1-3; D ambiguous. This CDR3 has 13 amino acids. V was cut by 3 bases and J by 7 bases, with 10 bases left in between. Germline V CDR1 and CDR2: KGHSH, LQKENI. CDR3 in amino acids: CASSPLRENTIYF. The CDR3, as DNA: TGTGCCAGCTCACCTTTGAGGGAGAACACCATATATTTT.

This clonotype was seen a few times. The chain employs TRBV19 and TRBJ1-4, with unresolved D. This CDR3 is 15 amino acids long. The V gene lost 5 bases and the J gene lost 5 bases, with 15 bases spanning the gap. Germline loops: CDR1 LNHDA, CDR2 SQIVND (reference sequence). CDR3: CASSSVGAMNEKLFF. CDR3 bases: TGTGCCAGTAGTTCGGTCGGCGCTATGAATGAAAAACTGTTTTTT.

This clonotype came up many times. The rearrangement joins TRBV19 to TRBJ2-1; TRBD2 aligns across 9 bases. The CDR3 is made up of 13 amino acids. The germline V gene has CDR1 LNHDA and CDR2 SQIVND (reference sequence). J lost 6 bases, V lost 5 bases, and 2 bases had no gene match. The CDR3 DNA is TGTGCCAGTAGTCTAGCGGGGTCCAATGAGCAGTTCTTC. This translates into CASSLAGSNEQFF.

This clonotype was recorded a few times. This chain uses TRBV7-9 with TRBJ2-7; tentative D call: TRBD2 (7 bases). CDR3 length: 15 residues. CDR1 and CDR2 from the germline V gene are SEHNR and FQNEAQ (reference sequence). The germline V and J ends were trimmed by 4 bases and 2 bases, with 15 bases remaining between them. DNA of the CDR3: TGTGCCAGCAGCTGGGGGGGCTCCGACACCTACGAGCAGTACTTC. This encodes CASSWGGSDTYEQYF.

V and J are TRBV12-3 or TRBV12-4 and TRBJ2-2, with D hard to call. Trimming took off 3 bases at V and 2 bases at J, with 10 bases between the two ends. This CDR3 has 15 residues. The DNA for the CDR3 is TGTGCCAGCAGTTTTTGGGGATCCAACACCGGGGAGCTGTTTTTT. Protein: CASSFWGSNTGELFF.